This TCR beta chain is from a study of blood T cells in healthy people across ages. Study results and limitations: Long-lived donors carried more naive CD4+ cells and greater diversity than aged donors. Correlation between TCR beta diversity and naive T cell percentage was strong. Changes seen in expanded clonotypes were possibly confounded by donor CMV status left unknown.

Germline V lookup: CDR1 GTSNPN, CDR2 SVGIG (reference sequence). This CDR3 has 15 amino acids. PCR was performed a second time for roughly 7 to 12 cycles using a sample-barcoded 5' primer and a J-beta primer mix. TCRdb ran MiXCR on the 5' RACE reads and lists one entry per CDR3 protein. The sample yields about a million distinct CDR3 sequences, 40% to 60% seen once. To note about this clonotype: Its target is not known.

The clonotype originates from a man younger than 40 in good health. This chain links TRBV30 with TRBJ2-4, with 9 bases aligning to TRBD2. The end of the DNA is better explained by TRBJ2-7, so the J call may be wrong. The sample comprised blood. CDR3 in amino acids: CAWSGTSGSSYEQYF. The CDR3 region has the DNA TGTGCCTGGAGTGGAACTAGCGGGTCCTCCTACGAGCAGTACTTC.